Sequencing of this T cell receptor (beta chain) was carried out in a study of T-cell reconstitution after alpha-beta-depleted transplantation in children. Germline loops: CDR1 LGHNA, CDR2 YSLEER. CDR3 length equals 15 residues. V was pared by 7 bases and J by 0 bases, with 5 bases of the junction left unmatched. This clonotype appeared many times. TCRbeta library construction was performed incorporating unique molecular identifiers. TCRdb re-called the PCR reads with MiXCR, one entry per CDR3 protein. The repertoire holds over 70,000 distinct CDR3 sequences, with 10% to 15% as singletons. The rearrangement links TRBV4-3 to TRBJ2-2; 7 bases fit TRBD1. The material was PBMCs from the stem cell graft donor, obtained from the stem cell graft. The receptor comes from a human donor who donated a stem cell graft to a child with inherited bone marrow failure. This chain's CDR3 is CASTDRAANTGELFF. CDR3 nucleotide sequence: TGCGCCAGCACCGACAGGGCGGCGAACACCGGGGAGCTGTTTTTT.